This record covers a single T cell receptor beta chain. What it binds is not known. Germline lookup yields CDR1 SGHTA and CDR2 FQGNSA. This CDR3 is built from 17 residues. The germline V and J ends were trimmed by 2 bases and 4 bases, with 20 bases remaining between them. The entry originates in a study of cytomegalovirus exposure and HLA in healthy donors. Across the study: In a previous analysis, around 120 million unique TCR beta sequences were found from 170 million or so T cells. Study findings and constraints: Apparent HLA restriction characterized most CMV-associated TCR beta chains in a later analysis. The authors later found HLA-associated TCR beta chains more clonally expanded than equally common others.

With 60 Vbeta and 13 Jbeta primers, the PCR was carried out. Clones were read by immunoSEQ multiplex PCR, and TCRdb kept only the in-frame ones, dropping some. This sample has roughly 190,000 clones; around four fifths occur once, and the top ten carry roughly 0.8%. Input material: PBMCs. The clonotype was recovered from a woman aged 18-29 years in good health and CMV-seronegative. This chain connects TRBV7-2 to TRBJ2-5; possible D gene TRBD1, 6 bases. For the CDR3, the DNA is TGTGCCAGCAGCTTAAACGTATTTGGGGTGGGGGCAGAGACCCAGTACTTC. Protein: CASSLNVFGVGAETQYF.